The 26 T cell receptor beta chains listed next were all sequenced from one sample in a study of CD4 T cells in relation to SARS-CoV-2 and coronaviruses. TCRdb keeps only in-frame clones here, not all; method: immunoSEQ multiplex PCR. Here the sample spans tens of thousands of clones, about 87% being singletons. No antigen is known for these receptors. Material: naive CD4+ T cells from PBMCs, cultured in vitro. Subset in this sample: naive CD4+ T cells isolated by negative enrichment. The receptors derive from an adult with COVID-19.

The chain has TRBV9 and TRBJ2-2; unclear D gene. Germline CDR1 reads SGDLS; CDR2 reads YYNGEE. This CDR3 contains 16 residues. With 0 bases removed from V and 0 bases from J, the gap between germline ends came to 9 bases. DNA for the CDR3: TGTGCCAGCAGCGTAGGAGGAGCGACGAACACCGGGGAGCTGTTTTTT. This translates into CASSVGGATNTGELFF.

V and J are TRBV27 and TRBJ2-2, with 7 bases matching TRBD2. V lost 3 bases and J lost 0; bases outside the gene matches: 7. The CDR3 sequence is 17 residues long. CDR1 and CDR2 from the germline V gene are MNHEY and SMNVEV (reference sequence). The CDR3 is CASSFGGSAPNTGELFF. CDR3 DNA sequence: TGTGCCAGCAGTTTTGGCGGGAGCGCCCCGAACACCGGGGAGCTGTTTTTT.

The rearrangement uses TRBV14 and TRBJ2-1; 14 bases line up with TRBD2. This CDR3 region has 15 residues. Germline V lookup: CDR1 SGHDN, CDR2 FVKESK. V was clipped by 4 bases and J by 4 bases; unmatched bases: 0. The CDR3 DNA reads as TGTGCCAGCAGCCGACTAGCGGGAGGGTACAATGAGCAGTTCTTC. It encodes CASSRLAGGYNEQFF.

V usage is TRBV11-2 and J usage is TRBJ1-6; 9 bases line up with TRBD1. The CDR3 spans 18 residues. Germline V gene data show CDR1 as SGHAT and CDR2 as FQNNGV. V gave up 5 bases and J gave up 9 bases; unmatched junction bases: 17. The chain's CDR3 is CASSNHRTGVFMGSPLHF. In nucleotides, the CDR3 is TGTGCCAGCAGCAACCATCGGACAGGGGTCTTTATGGGTTCACCCCTCCACTTT.

The chain carries TRBV7-9 and TRBJ2-7; no firm D call. Germline CDR1 SEHNR, CDR2 FQNEAQ (reference sequence). Between the trimmed V and J ends, which lost 5 bases and 12 bases, there was a span of 17 bases. The CDR3 spans 12 residues. CDR3 amino acids: CASSPRWGGLYF. The CDR3, as DNA: TGTGCCAGCAGCCCTAGATGGGGTGGGCTGTACTTC.

V and J are TRBV5-6 and TRBJ2-2; D is unclear. Trimming took 3 bases from V and 0 from J, leaving 15 bases between them. The CDR3 runs 17 residues. Germline V lookup: CDR1 SGHDT, CDR2 YYEEEE. The CDR3 nucleotides read TGTGCCAGCAGCTCCTTCTACAGTGGAGCGAACACCGGGGAGCTGTTTTTT. Its translation: CASSSFYSGANTGELFF.

The chain is built from TRBV7-2 and TRBJ2-3; D gene ambiguous. This CDR3 has 12 residues. Trimming shortened V by 3 bases and J by 5 bases, and 6 bases separated the two germline ends. In germline, CDR1 is SGHTA, CDR2 FQGNSA. CDR3 DNA sequence: TGTGCCAGCAGCTTGGATGTAGATACGCAGTATTTT. Its protein product is CASSLDVDTQYF.

As DNA, the CDR3 is TGTGCCTGGTCGGGACAGGGGTACCAGCCCCAGCATTTT. Its protein is CAWSGQGYQPQHF. V gene TRBV30 combines with J gene TRBJ1-5; 10 bases align to TRBD1. The CDR3 is 13 residues long. Germline V CDR1 and CDR2: GTSNPN, SVGIG (reference sequence). J gave up 7 bases and V 5 bases, and 5 bases lay outside the gene matches.

This chain uses TRBV30 with TRBJ1-6; D is undetermined. The CDR3 length is 13 residues. V was clipped by 1 base and J by 5 bases, with 6 bases between them. Per germline, CDR1 GTSNPN and CDR2 SVGIG (reference sequence). The CDR3 loop is CAWSGSNNSPLHF. The CDR3 DNA reads TGTGCCTGGAGTGGGAGCAATAATTCACCCCTCCACTTT.

V is TRBV5-4 and J is TRBJ2-2, with 11 bases lining up with TRBD2. Germline-derived CDR1 and CDR2 are SGHNT and YYREEE (reference sequence). CDR3 size: 16 residues. J was trimmed by 7 bases and V by 3 bases; bases with no gene match: 8. CDR3 coding DNA: TGTGCCAGCAGCTACAAACTAGCGGGAGTTGGCGGGGAGCTGTTTTTT. Translating gives CASSYKLAGVGGELFF.

V is TRBV5-4 and J is TRBJ2-3, with a weak D call TRBD1 (6 bases). V lost 3 bases and J lost 6, with 14 bases in between. Germline values: CDR1 SGHNT, CDR2 YYREEE (reference sequence). This CDR3 is built from 14 residues. DNA for the CDR3: TGTGCCAGCAGCTCGAACAGGGATGGGGATACGCAGTATTTT. Translating gives CASSSNRDGDTQYF.

The J gene is TRBJ1-4, the V gene TRBV28; possibly TRBD1 for D (5 bases). The CDR3 extends over 13 amino acids. Germline values: CDR1 MDHEN, CDR2 SYDVKM. Trimming took 6 bases from V and 6 from J, leaving 11 bases between them. CDR3 DNA sequence: TGTGCCAGCAGAAGGACACTGGATGAAAAACTGTTTTTT. Its translation: CASRRTLDEKLFF.

J is TRBJ2-5 and V is TRBV7-2; the match to TRBD2 covers 9 bases. CDR3 length: 14 amino acids. Germline V gene lookup returns CDR1 SGHTA and CDR2 FQGNSA. V gave up 1 base and J gave up 10 bases; unmatched junction bases: 7. CDR3 nucleotides: TGTGCCAGCAGCTTAGTGCTAGCGGGAAAAATCCAGTACTTC. It codes for CASSLVLAGKIQYF. The variable domain in full, with the rest retrieved from reference TRBV7-2 and TRBJ2-5, is GAGVSQSPSNKVTEKGKDVELRCDPISGHTALYWYRQSLGQGLEFLIYFQGNSAPDKSGLPSDRFSAERTGGSVSTLTIQRTQQEDSAVYLCASSLVLAGKIQYFGPGTRLLVL.

This chain joins TRBV7-9 and TRBJ1-4, with 8 bases matching TRBD1. V shed 6 bases and J 7 bases; nucleotides not matched to a gene: 7. This CDR3 is built from 14 residues. The germline gives CDR1 SEHNR, CDR2 FQNEAQ (reference sequence). The CDR3 protein is CASRSDRDGEKLFF. The CDR3 coding sequence is TGTGCCAGCAGGTCGGACAGGGACGGTGAAAAACTGTTTTTT.

This clone was seen a few times. V is TRBV5-6 and J is TRBJ2-7, with 11 bases identical to TRBD2. The CDR3 totals 15 residues. V gave up 3 bases and J gave up 0 bases; unmatched junction bases: 2. In germline, CDR1 is SGHDT, CDR2 YYEEEE. The CDR3 nucleotides are TGTGCCAGCAGCTCTGGGACTAGCGGCTCCTACGAGCAGTACTTC. It translates to CASSSGTSGSYEQYF.

The genes are TRBV6-5 and TRBJ2-7; D may be TRBD1 (5 bases). There are 11 residues in the CDR3. From germline, CDR1 is MNHEY and CDR2 SVGAGI. Trimming took off 8 bases at V and 0 bases at J, with 5 bases between the two ends. CDR3 protein: CASGASYEQYF. The CDR3 nucleotides are TGTGCCAGCGGGGCCTCCTACGAGCAGTACTTC.

This clone was detected once. V gene TRBV18 combines with J gene TRBJ2-2, with D perhaps matching TRBD1 (6 bases). There are 18 residues in the CDR3. V was pared by 3 bases and J by 0 bases, with 17 bases between. Germline V lookup: CDR1 KGHSH, CDR2 LQKENI. CDR3 sequence reads: CASSPRLQGRSNTGELFF. The CDR3 bases are TGTGCCAGCTCACCTAGACTACAGGGACGGTCGAACACCGGGGAGCTGTTTTTT.

This clone appeared once. V and J are TRBV4-3 and TRBJ2-1, with a possible D match to TRBD2 (6 bases). Deletions cut 4 bases from V and 0 bases from J, with 16 bases between. The CDR3 totals 17 residues. Germline lookup yields CDR1 LGHNA and CDR2 YSLEER. CDR3 nucleotide sequence: TGCGCCAGCAGCCGGGACTTCTCATATAGCTCCTACAATGAGCAGTTCTTC. Protein sequence: CASSRDFSYSSYNEQFF.

The chain joins TRBV4-3 to TRBJ1-1, with D unresolved. CDR3 length: 15 residues. Germline V gives CDR1 LGHNA, CDR2 YSLEER. V was cut by 3 bases and J by 3 bases, with 14 bases left in between. CDR3 coding DNA: TGCGCCAGCAGCCAGGTAGGACGGAGCTACACTGAAGCTTTCTTT. It yields the protein CASSQVGRSYTEAFF.

This clone was found a few times. V and J are TRBV6-1 and TRBJ2-2; perhaps TRBD2 as D (6 bases). Germline V gene sequence: CDR1 MNHNS, CDR2 SASEGT. The CDR3 extends over 15 amino acids. Trimming took 3 bases from V and 3 from J, leaving 11 bases between them. The CDR3 nucleotides read TGTGCCAGCAGTGAGCGGGAAGGGTACACCGGGGAGCTGTTTTTT. Translated: CASSEREGYTGELFF.

The rearrangement links TRBV30 to TRBJ1-1; D is unresolved. Deletions cut 0 bases from V and 2 bases from J, with 10 bases between. CDR1 GTSNPN and CDR2 SVGIG come from the germline V gene (reference sequence). This CDR3 contains 14 residues. The CDR3 sequence is CAWSVAAGNTEAFF. The CDR3 bases are TGTGCCTGGAGTGTGGCCGCAGGTAACACTGAAGCTTTCTTT.

The rearrangement links TRBV19 to TRBJ1-1, with D unresolved. The CDR3 contains 13 residues. V was pared by 6 bases and J by 1 base, with 9 bases between. In germline, CDR1 is LNHDA, CDR2 SQIVND (reference sequence). Here the CDR3 reads CASRHRANTEAFF. The CDR3 DNA reads as TGTGCCAGTAGACACCGGGCGAACACTGAAGCTTTCTTT.

J is TRBJ1-6 and V is TRBV4-3, with D unclear. The V gene's germline CDR1 is LGHNA and CDR2 YSLEER. The CDR3 totals 15 residues. Between the trimmed V and J ends, which lost 0 bases and 8 bases, there was a span of 11 bases. This CDR3 reads CASSQEFRGDSPLHF. Here the CDR3 DNA reads TGCGCCAGCAGCCAAGAGTTCCGCGGTGATTCACCCCTCCACTTT.

The chain carries TRBV7-9 and TRBJ2-7; 8 bases fit TRBD1. J was trimmed by 3 bases and V by 4 bases; bases with no gene match: 5. CDR3 length equals 14 residues. Germline CDR1 SEHNR, CDR2 FQNEAQ (reference sequence). The CDR3 spells CASSYAGGGYEQYF. CDR3 sequence (DNA): TGTGCCAGCAGCTACGCAGGGGGCGGCTACGAGCAGTACTTC.

V is TRBV29-1 and J is TRBJ1-2, with TRBD1 matching 8 bases. The CDR3 contains 12 residues. CDR1 SQVTM and CDR2 ANQGSEA come from the germline V gene. J lost 11 bases, V lost 3 bases, and 8 bases had no gene match. The CDR3, as DNA: TGCAGCGTTGATCGGGACAGGACCACTTACACCTTC. Amino acid sequence: CSVDRDRTTYTF. Combining the CDR3 with reference TRBV29-1 and TRBJ1-2 gives the whole variable domain SAVISQKPSRDICQRGTSLTIQCQVDSQVTMMFWYRQQPGQSLTLIATANQGSEATYESGFVIDKFPISRPNLTFSTLTVSNMSPEDSSIYLCSVDRDRTTYTFGSGTRLTVV.

This clone was observed a handful of times. This chain connects TRBV14 to TRBJ1-2; possible D gene TRBD1, 6 bases. V lost 0 bases and J 0 bases, leaving 8 bases between the germline ends. The CDR3 is 15 residues long. Germline CDR1 is SGHDN and CDR2 is FVKESK. CDR3 residues: CASSQESGANYGYTF. The CDR3 DNA reads TGTGCCAGCAGCCAAGAGTCAGGGGCTAACTATGGCTACACCTTC. Full variable domain (outside the CDR3, taken from reference TRBV14 and TRBJ1-2): EAGVTQFPSHSVIEKGQTVTLRCDPISGHDNLYWYRRVMGKEIKFLLHFVKESKQDESGMPNNRFLAERTGGTYSTLKVQPAELEDSGVYFCASSQESGANYGYTFGSGTRLTVV.